The next 15 T cell receptor beta chains were all read from a single sample in a study of blood T cell repertoires in COVID-19. Sequencing used immunoSEQ multiplex PCR; TCRdb keeps in-frame clones, though not all of them. The sample consists of 180,000 or so clones, roughly 80% of them appearing once. Sequenced input: PBMCs or T cells enriched from blood (not recorded which). Receptor source: a man aged 55 to 69 who had been exposed to COVID-19.

The chain uses TRBV19 and TRBJ1-2, with D tentatively TRBD1 (5 bases). This CDR3 region has 14 residues. Germline-derived CDR1 and CDR2 are LNHDA and SQIVND (reference sequence). V was trimmed by 6 bases and J by 4 bases, leaving 15 bases between them. CDR3 bases: TGTGCCAGTAGCTCAACAGGAGTTTTCTATGGCTACACCTTC. Amino acids: CASSSTGVFYGYTF.

The V call is TRBV7-8, the J call TRBJ1-5; 8 positions agree with TRBD1. After removal of 1 base from V and 2 bases from J, the junction contained 1 base not matched to a gene. Germline V gene sequence: CDR1 SGHVS, CDR2 FQNEAQ. The CDR3 is made up of 15 amino acids. The CDR3 region is CASSLGGQGNQPQHF. CDR3 nucleotide sequence: TGTGCCAGCAGCTTAGGGGGACAGGGCAATCAGCCCCAGCATTTT.

This sequence joins TRBV30 and TRBJ2-7; weak D call: TRBD2 (5 bases). This CDR3 is built from 16 residues. Germline V lookup: CDR1 GTSNPN, CDR2 SVGIG (reference sequence). Trimming stripped 0 bases from V and 1 base from J, with 16 bases between. The CDR3 loop reads CAWSVPGPGLSYEQYF. CDR3 nucleotides: TGTGCCTGGAGTGTACCTGGACCCGGACTGTCCTACGAGCAGTACTTC.

The V and J genes are TRBV2 and TRBJ1-3; 8 nucleotides match TRBD1. The length of the CDR3 is 16 residues. The V segment lost 4 bases and the J segment 0 bases; nucleotides outside the gene matches: 5. Germline values: CDR1 SNHLY, CDR2 FYNNEI. CDR3 bases: TGTGCCAGCAGTGGAGGGACAGGCCGCTCTGGAAACACCATATATTTT. Its translation: CASSGGTGRSGNTIYF.

This clone came up many times. The chain joins TRBV7-3 to TRBJ1-1; D ambiguous. V lost 5 bases, J lost 1 base, and 8 bases lay in between. The germline V gene has CDR1 SGHTA and CDR2 FQGTGA. The CDR3 loop spans 13 amino acids. The CDR3: CASSPRENTEAFF. The CDR3, as DNA: TGTGCCAGCAGCCCTCGAGAGAACACTGAAGCTTTCTTT.

The CDR3 region is CASSAGGRDGELFF. CDR3 in DNA: TGTGCCAGCAGTGCGGGAGGGAGGGACGGGGAGCTGTTTTTT. The chain recombines TRBV2 with TRBJ2-2; 8 bases are shared with TRBD2. Germline lookup yields CDR1 SNHLY and CDR2 FYNNEI. V lost 4 bases and J lost 7; bases outside the gene matches: 5. CDR3 size: 14 residues. Full variable domain (outside the CDR3, taken from reference TRBV2 and TRBJ2-2): EPEVTQTPSHQVTQMGQEVILRCVPISNHLYFYWYRQILGQKVEFLVSFYNNEISEKSEIFDDQFSVERPDGSNFTLKIRSTKLEDSAMYFCASSAGGRDGELFFGEGSRLTVL.

This clone turned up a few times. V gene TRBV9 combines with J gene TRBJ1-2; a possible D gene is TRBD1 (6 bases). Germline CDR1 reads SGDLS; CDR2 reads YYNGEE. The CDR3 extends over 14 amino acids. The ends were cut back, 4 bases at V and 3 bases at J, with 13 bases in the middle. The CDR3 nucleotides read TGTGCCAGCAGCCGGGGGGCGGCTTACTATGGCTACACCTTC. This codes for CASSRGAAYYGYTF.

V gene TRBV9 combines with J gene TRBJ2-7, with TRBD2 matching 11 bases. The CDR3 length is 15 residues. Germline V gene data show CDR1 as SGDLS and CDR2 as YYNGEE. After removal of 3 bases from V and 2 bases from J, the junction contained 4 bases not matched to a gene. In nucleotides, the CDR3 is TGTGCCAGCAGCGCCGAGACTAGCGGGACCTACGAGCAGTACTTC. It is translated as CASSAETSGTYEQYF.

The V gene is TRBV6-5, the J gene TRBJ1-1, with D uncertain. Trimming removed 5 bases from V and 5 bases from J, with 9 bases in between. The germline CDR1 and CDR2 sequences are MNHEY and SVGAGI. CDR3 length equals 12 residues. Written as DNA, the CDR3 is TGTGCCAGCAGTCCAACACAGACTGAAGCTTTCTTT. Translated: CASSPTQTEAFF.

Remarks on this clone: Within the sample, other DNA sequences also encode this same CDR3. The CDR3 sequence is CASSFGTEAFF. For the CDR3, the DNA is TGTGCCAGCAGTTTCGGCACTGAAGCTTTCTTT. The rearrangement uses TRBV12-3 or TRBV12-4 and TRBJ1-1; D uncertain. This CDR3 contains 11 residues. With 3 bases removed from V and 4 bases from J, the gap between germline ends came to 3 bases.

The table lists this clone with a few counts. In DNA form, the CDR3 reads TGTGCCAGTAGTATCCAGGGGTCGAATCAGCCCCAGCATTTT. As protein: CASSIQGSNQPQHF. The rearrangement links TRBV19 to TRBJ1-5; D is possibly TRBD1 (6 bases). CDR1 and CDR2 from the germline V gene are LNHDA and SQIVND (reference sequence). This CDR3 has 14 amino acids. The V gene lost 3 bases and the J gene lost 4 bases, with 10 bases spanning the gap.

The chain combines TRBV5-1 with TRBJ2-2; 7 bases map to TRBD2. CDR3 length: 19 amino acids. Unmatched junction bases numbered 13, after V lost 1 base and J lost 1 base. The germline gives CDR1 SGHRS, CDR2 YFSETQ. The CDR3 DNA is TGCGCCAGCAGCTTGCTCCGTTTGCGGGACTATCGGAACACCGGGGAGCTGTTTTTT. Protein product: CASSLLRLRDYRNTGELFF.

CDR3 residues: CASSTYTLTGMNYGYTF. CDR3 DNA sequence: TGTGCCAGCAGCACCTATACCCTGACAGGGATGAACTATGGCTACACCTTC. The rearrangement links TRBV6-2 or TRBV6-3 to TRBJ1-2; 7 nucleotides line up with TRBD1. Unmatched junction bases numbered 15, after V lost 6 bases and J lost 2 bases. The CDR3 consists of 17 residues. Germline V lookup: CDR1 MNHEY, CDR2 SVGEGT.

The chain joins TRBV9 to TRBJ1-1; the D is unclear. The CDR3 sequence is 15 residues long. Trimming shortened V by 0 bases and J by 3 bases, and 12 bases separated the two germline ends. Germline CDR1 SGDLS, CDR2 YYNGEE. This chain's CDR3 is CASSVGGQWDTEAFF. Here the CDR3 DNA reads TGTGCCAGCAGCGTAGGAGGTCAGTGGGACACTGAAGCTTTCTTT.

This clone was seen a few times. The rearrangement uses TRBV19 and TRBJ2-3, with D unclear. Between the trimmed V and J ends, which lost 3 bases and 1 base, there was a span of 8 bases. Germline loops: CDR1 LNHDA, CDR2 SQIVND (reference sequence). This CDR3 spans 14 amino acids. CDR3 nucleotides: TGTGCCAGTAGTATTCTCCTTGGCACAGATACGCAGTATTTT. The encoded protein is CASSILLGTDTQYF.